The 27 T cell receptor beta chains below were found in one sample sequenced in a study of blood T cell repertoires in COVID-19. This table comes from immunoSEQ multiplex PCR, and its TCRdb copy is limited to in-frame clones, with some not included. The sample yields about 94,000 clones, 80% seen once. Sequenced material: peripheral blood. These receptors were obtained from a human donor in a cohort sampled during active COVID-19.

This clone appeared a single time. This sequence joins TRBV15 and TRBJ1-4; D uncertain. V gave up 1 base and J gave up 4 bases, with 7 bases separating them. From germline, CDR1 is LNHNV and CDR2 YYDKDF (reference sequence). CDR3 length equals 14 residues. Written as DNA, the CDR3 is TGTGCCACCAGCAGAGCCAGGAATAATGAAAAACTGTTTTTT. This sequence encodes CATSRARNNEKLFF.

This sequence joins TRBV10-3 and TRBJ2-7; 8 bases line up with TRBD1. Trimming cost V 0 bases and J 12 bases; bases outside gene matches: 10. The CDR3 sequence is 14 residues long. CDR1 is ENHRY and CDR2 is SYGVKD in the germline V gene. The CDR3 is CAISESSGGEFPYF. The DNA of the CDR3 is TGTGCCATCAGTGAGTCATCAGGGGGCGAGTTCCCGTACTTC.

The sample holds a few counts of this clone. CDR3 amino acids: CASNPGGTSGRNEQFF. In nucleotides, the CDR3 is TGTGCCAGCAACCCAGGGGGGACTAGCGGGAGAAATGAGCAGTTCTTC. The chain recombines TRBV28 with TRBJ2-1; TRBD2 matches 14 bases. V shed 7 bases and J 7 bases; nucleotides not matched to a gene: 9. The CDR3 is 16 amino acids. From germline, CDR1 is MDHEN and CDR2 SYDVKM. The variable domain in full, with the rest retrieved from reference TRBV28 and TRBJ2-1, is DVKVTQSSRYLVKRTGEKVFLECVQDMDHENMFWYRQDPGLGLRLIYFSYDVKMKEKGDIPEGYSVSREKKERFSLILESASTNQTSMYLCASNPGGTSGRNEQFFGPGTRLTVL.

This clone was picked up one time. This chain connects TRBV5-6 to TRBJ2-7; TRBD2 aligns across 8 bases. V was clipped by 1 base and J by 5 bases; unmatched bases: 5. This CDR3 has 14 amino acids. In germline, CDR1 is SGHDT, CDR2 YYEEEE. The CDR3 region is CASSLWGTSNEQYF. CDR3 coding DNA: TGTGCCAGCAGCTTGTGGGGGACTAGTAACGAGCAGTACTTC.

J is TRBJ2-7 and V is TRBV7-8, with D perhaps matching TRBD1 (5 bases). Germline loops: CDR1 SGHVS, CDR2 FQNEAQ. Trimming shortened V by 2 bases and J by 4 bases, and 15 bases separated the two germline ends. This CDR3 contains 15 residues. CDR3 amino acids: CASSLSWTKTYEQYF. CDR3 nucleotide sequence: TGTGCCAGCAGCTTAAGTTGGACAAAAACTTACGAGCAGTACTTC.

The genes are TRBV9 and TRBJ2-1; 12 nucleotides agree with TRBD2. This CDR3 contains 19 residues. Germline trimming cut 0 bases from V and 1 base from J; bases unmatched to any gene: 8. Germline CDR1 and CDR2: SGDLS and YYNGEE. The DNA of the CDR3 is TGTGCCAGCAGCGTAGATCGACTAGCGGGAGTCGGGTCCTACAATGAGCAGTTCTTC. Protein product: CASSVDRLAGVGSYNEQFF.

As regards this clone: This sample also contains other DNA sequences that code for the same CDR3. The chain couples TRBV5-1 to TRBJ1-1; D possibly corresponds to TRBD1 (5 bases). The CDR3 is made up of 14 amino acids. The V gene's germline CDR1 is SGHRS and CDR2 YFSETQ. V was shortened by 5 bases and J by 4 bases, with 15 bases between the two germline ends. The CDR3 nucleotides read TGCGCCAGCAGTATGGGGGGTGCGGGCACTGAAGCTTTCTTT. Its protein product is CASSMGGAGTEAFF.

The table lists this clone with a few counts. This chain joins TRBV28 and TRBJ2-7, with 7 bases fitting TRBD1. V lost 6 bases to trimming and J lost 10 bases; unmatched junction nucleotides: 3. The germline gives CDR1 MDHEN, CDR2 SYDVKM. The CDR3 spans 10 residues. CDR3 region: CASRDRIQYF. CDR3 DNA: TGTGCCAGCAGGGACAGGATCCAGTACTTC.

This chain joins TRBV6-5 and TRBJ1-1; 7 bases fit TRBD1. The CDR3 spans 15 residues. Germline V gives CDR1 MNHEY, CDR2 SVGAGI. The V and J ends lost 6 bases and 2 bases, in that order; junction bases with no gene match: 9. CDR3 in DNA: TGTGCCAGCAGCCCCGCCGGGACAGCAAACACTGAAGCTTTCTTT. Its translation is CASSPAGTANTEAFF.

This chain links TRBV28 with TRBJ1-5, with TRBD1 identical over 9 bases. This CDR3 contains 15 residues. V trimming: 5 bases; J trimming: 5 bases; junction bases outside the gene matches: 7. Germline assignment: CDR1 MDHEN and CDR2 SYDVKM. The CDR3 region has the DNA TGTGCCAGCAGTGATACAGGGGGCCCTCATCAGCCCCAGCATTTT. Protein sequence: CASSDTGGPHQPQHF. Based on the CDR3 plus reference TRBV28 and TRBJ1-5, the full variable domain is DVKVTQSSRYLVKRTGEKVFLECVQDMDHENMFWYRQDPGLGLRLIYFSYDVKMKEKGDIPEGYSVSREKKERFSLILESASTNQTSMYLCASSDTGGPHQPQHFGDGTRLSIL.

V gene TRBV5-1 combines with J gene TRBJ2-7; the D gene is possibly TRBD1 (5 bases). The CDR3 sequence is 14 residues long. CDR1 is SGHRS and CDR2 is YFSETQ in the germline V gene. The V end lost 4 bases, the J end lost 3 bases, and 14 bases lay between the germline ends. CDR3 sequence (DNA): TGCGCCAGCAGCCCCGCCGACAGATTCTACGAGCAGTACTTC. It translates to CASSPADRFYEQYF.

This rearrangement joins TRBV7-2 to TRBJ1-1; D might be TRBD1 (6 bases). The CDR3 length is 16 residues. The V gene's germline CDR1 is SGHTA and CDR2 FQGNSA. The V and J ends lost 0 bases and 3 bases respectively, with 14 bases between them. The CDR3 spells CASSLAGEGGDTEAFF. The CDR3 DNA is TGTGCCAGCAGCTTAGCCGGGGAAGGGGGGGACACTGAAGCTTTCTTT. Looking up the rest from reference TRBV7-2 and TRBJ1-1 gives the full variable domain: GAGVSQSPSNKVTEKGKDVELRCDPISGHTALYWYRQSLGQGLEFLIYFQGNSAPDKSGLPSDRFSAERTGGSVSTLTIQRTQQEDSAVYLCASSLAGEGGDTEAFFGQGTRLTVV.

The V and J genes are TRBV5-1 and TRBJ2-7; 10 nucleotides match TRBD2. This CDR3 is built from 15 residues. V was clipped by 4 bases and J by 4 bases; unmatched bases: 8. Germline lookup yields CDR1 SGHRS and CDR2 YFSETQ. In nucleotides, the CDR3 is TGCGCCAGCAGCGACGGACTAGCGGCACAATACGAGCAGTACTTC. Translation: CASSDGLAAQYEQYF.

The DNA of the CDR3 is TGTGCCAGCTCAGACAGGGGCTACGAGCAGTACTTC. This translates into CASSDRGYEQYF. The V call is TRBV18, the J call TRBJ2-7, with 8 bases matching TRBD1. CDR3 length equals 12 residues. Trimming at V came to 5 bases and at J to 3 bases, leaving 0 bases not matched to a gene. Per the germline V gene, CDR1 is KGHSH and CDR2 is LQKENI.

This sequence joins TRBV7-8 and TRBJ1-4; TRBD1 matches 9 bases. The CDR3 has 16 amino acids. The germline gives CDR1 SGHVS, CDR2 FQNEAQ. J lost 4 bases, V lost 5 bases, and 8 bases had no gene match. The CDR3 reads CASSQRQGGFNEKLFF. The CDR3 region has the DNA TGTGCCAGCAGCCAAAGACAGGGGGGGTTTAATGAAAAACTGTTTTTT.

V is TRBV28 and J is TRBJ1-4; no firm D call. CDR1 and CDR2 from the germline V gene are MDHEN and SYDVKM. The CDR3 covers 16 residues. Trimming left V 5 bases short and J 0 bases short, with 13 bases between. CDR3 sequence: CASSPTDVTTNEKLFF. The CDR3 nucleotides read TGTGCCAGCAGTCCGACTGATGTGACAACTAATGAAAAACTGTTTTTT.

The chain joins TRBV28 to TRBJ1-6, with D tentatively TRBD1 (6 bases). From germline, CDR1 is MDHEN and CDR2 SYDVKM. The CDR3 has 12 amino acids. Deletions cut 1 base from V and 11 bases from J, with 6 bases between. The CDR3 spells CASSLYRAPLHF. CDR3 nucleotide sequence: TGTGCCAGCAGTTTATACAGGGCACCCCTCCACTTT.

V is TRBV7-7 and J is TRBJ2-3; 12 bases agree with TRBD2. Germline values: CDR1 SSHAT, CDR2 FNYEAQ (reference sequence). V was clipped by 6 bases and J by 1 base; unmatched bases: 8. The CDR3 is made up of 17 amino acids. The CDR3 protein is CASSRGTSGPRTDTQYF. The CDR3 coding sequence is TGTGCCAGCAGTCGCGGGACTAGCGGGCCTCGCACAGATACGCAGTATTTT.

The V call is TRBV5-1, the J call TRBJ2-7; D is undetermined. The length of the CDR3 is 13 residues. V dropped 2 bases and J dropped 5 bases, with 11 bases sitting between them. Germline CDR1 is SGHRS and CDR2 is YFSETQ. CDR3 in DNA: TGCGCCAGCAGCTTTTCTCCCTCTGACGAGCAGTACTTC. This translates into CASSFSPSDEQYF.

This clone was seen a single time. The chain joins TRBV7-2 to TRBJ2-7; TRBD1 aligns across 9 bases. This CDR3 comprises 15 residues. The germline gives CDR1 SGHTA, CDR2 FQGNSA. J lost 5 bases, V lost 0 bases, and 5 bases had no gene match. CDR3: CASSLAGTGRHEQYF. CDR3 in DNA: TGTGCCAGCAGCTTAGCCGGGACAGGGAGACACGAGCAGTACTTC.

The chain is built from TRBV5-1 and TRBJ2-7, with TRBD2 matching 7 bases. Germline trimming cut 5 bases from V and 1 base from J; bases unmatched to any gene: 9. Germline loops: CDR1 SGHRS, CDR2 YFSETQ. This CDR3 contains 15 residues. The CDR3 sequence is CASRPLREGSYEQYF. Written as DNA, the CDR3 is TGCGCCAGCAGACCGCTAAGGGAGGGGTCCTACGAGCAGTACTTC.

The chain uses TRBV27 and TRBJ1-2; D gene unclear. The ends were cut back, 6 bases at V and 0 bases at J, with 11 bases in the middle. The length of the CDR3 is 14 residues. Per the germline V gene, CDR1 is MNHEY and CDR2 is SMNVEV (reference sequence). CDR3 in DNA: TGTGCCAGCAGGGGTACTGGAGCTAACTATGGCTACACCTTC. It translates to CASRGTGANYGYTF.

Here the CDR3 reads CASSIDRGQGIGEQYF. CDR3 bases: TGTGCCAGTAGTATAGATCGGGGACAGGGGATCGGCGAGCAGTACTTC. The chain uses TRBV19 and TRBJ2-7; TRBD1 aligns across 10 bases. The J segment lost 6 bases and the V segment lost 0 bases, leaving 8 bases of the junction unmatched. The CDR3 contains 16 residues. Germline CDR1 LNHDA, CDR2 SQIVND (reference sequence). Drawing the rest from reference TRBV19 and TRBJ2-7, the complete variable domain is DGGITQSPKYLFRKEGQNVTLSCEQNLNHDAMYWYRQDPGQGLRLIYYSQIVNDFQKGDIAEGYSVSREKKESFPLTVTSAQKNPTAFYLCASSIDRGQGIGEQYFGPGTRLTVT.

Comments on this clone: Different DNA sequences within this sample yield the same CDR3. The V call is TRBV5-1, the J call TRBJ1-5; 7 nucleotides match TRBD1. Germline lookup yields CDR1 SGHRS and CDR2 YFSETQ. CDR3 length equals 13 residues. Unmatched junction bases numbered 2, after V lost 4 bases and J lost 4 bases. The CDR3 spells CASSEDRNQPQHF. The CDR3 DNA follows: TGCGCCAGCAGCGAGGACAGGAATCAGCCCCAGCATTTT.

V gene TRBV6-5 combines with J gene TRBJ1-6, with a possible D match to TRBD1 (6 bases). V lost 6 bases to trimming and J lost 4 bases, with 10 bases between them. The CDR3 is 14 residues long. Germline loops: CDR1 MNHEY, CDR2 SVGAGI. The CDR3 sequence: CASSRQAYNSPLHF. The CDR3 DNA is TGTGCCAGCAGCAGACAGGCGTATAATTCACCCCTCCACTTT.

The chain couples TRBV27 to TRBJ1-2; 11 bases map to TRBD1. Unmatched junction bases numbered 4, after V lost 3 bases and J lost 7 bases. The CDR3 has 14 residues. Germline V gives CDR1 MNHEY, CDR2 SMNVEV (reference sequence). The chain's CDR3 is CASSFRDRGSGYTF. As DNA, the CDR3 is TGTGCCAGCAGTTTCCGGGACAGGGGGTCTGGCTACACCTTC.

The chain has TRBV11-2 and TRBJ2-7, with 7 bases matching TRBD2. The germline gives CDR1 SGHAT, CDR2 FQNNGV. V dropped 8 bases and J dropped 7; count of bases not matched to a gene: 5. The CDR3 covers 11 residues. For the CDR3, the DNA is TGTGCCAGCGGGCGGGAGTGGGAGCAGTACTTC. This codes for CASGREWEQYF.